This T cell receptor (beta chain) was profiled in a study of T cells in Graves' hyperthyroidism and ophthalmopathy. Whole-study results and caveats: Most clonotypes expanded in the thyroid (above 0.001) were also present in blood. By a 13 V-J model, ophthalmopathy was set apart from stable hyperthyroidism.

There are many counts of this clonotype. Its antigen is unidentified. Criteria for exclusion of patients were uncontrolled infection, other autoimmune disease, pregnancy or lactation. Ahead of any ophthalmopathy symptoms, the blood sample was obtained at the first diagnosis of hyperthyroidism. RNA transcripts were the template for amplifying TCR beta CDR3 regions. HTBI primers were used for first-round RT-PCR of the TCR CDR3. TCRdb re-called the multiplex PCR reads with MiXCR, one entry per CDR3 protein. The data contain about 260,000 distinct CDR3 sequences, less than 30% of them singletons. The sample was blood. This clonotype was sampled from a man aged 35 to 55 with Graves' hyperthyroidism that later progressed to Graves' ophthalmopathy.

As DNA, the CDR3 is TGTGCCAGCAGCGTAGAAGCCAGGGGGTACGAGCAGTACTTC. As protein: CASSVEARGYEQYF. The chain joins TRBV9 to TRBJ2-7; 7 bases are shared with TRBD1. The J segment lost 4 bases and the V segment lost 0 bases, leaving 4 bases of the junction unmatched. The CDR3 has 14 amino acids. The germline CDR1 and CDR2 sequences are SGDLS and YYNGEE.